This note documents a single TCR beta chain sequence. Its target is not known. The V and J ends lost 0 bases and 3 bases, in that order; junction bases with no gene match: 0. The CDR3 runs 14 residues. Germline CDR1 reads SGHTA; CDR2 reads FQGNSA. In the PCR, 60 Vbeta and 13 Jbeta primers were used. Clones were sequenced by immunoSEQ multiplex PCR, and TCRdb holds only the in-frame ones, with some missing. The sample records 130,000 to 150,000 clones, 60% to 85% being singletons. These data originate in a study of cytomegalovirus exposure and HLA in healthy donors. Study-wide results and limits: Roughly even sequencing depth across donors was the assumption behind the presence/absence analyses. Donors belonging to an Asian-associated ancestry cluster reportedly showed fewer N-insertions in productive TCRs than the roughly 670-donor mean, according to what a later analysis found.

This rearrangement joins TRBV7-2 to TRBJ2-7, with TRBD1 matching 9 bases. The receptor's source is a man aged 40-49 years in good health and CMV-seropositive. Sequenced material: PBMCs. This CDR3 reads CASSLATGGYEQYF. In nucleotides, the CDR3 is TGTGCCAGCAGCTTAGCGACAGGGGGCTACGAGCAGTACTTC. Variable domain in full (rest from reference TRBV7-2 and TRBJ2-7): GAGVSQSPSNKVTEKGKDVELRCDPISGHTALYWYRQSLGQGLEFLIYFQGNSAPDKSGLPSDRFSAERTGGSVSTLTIQRTQQEDSAVYLCASSLATGGYEQYFGPGTRLTVT.